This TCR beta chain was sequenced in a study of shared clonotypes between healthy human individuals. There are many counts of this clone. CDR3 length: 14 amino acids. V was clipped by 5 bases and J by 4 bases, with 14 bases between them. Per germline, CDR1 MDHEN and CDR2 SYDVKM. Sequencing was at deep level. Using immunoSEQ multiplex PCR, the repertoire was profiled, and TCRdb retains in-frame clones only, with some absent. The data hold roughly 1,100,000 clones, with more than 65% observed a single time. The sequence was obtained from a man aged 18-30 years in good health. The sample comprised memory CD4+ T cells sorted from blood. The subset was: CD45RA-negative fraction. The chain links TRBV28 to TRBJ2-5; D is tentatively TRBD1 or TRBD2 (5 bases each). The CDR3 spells CASSTGGDVETQYF. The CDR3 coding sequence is TGTGCCAGCAGTACGGGTGGGGACGTAGAGACCCAGTACTTC.